This TCR beta chain was sequenced during a study of T cell responses to AZD1222 COVID-19 vaccine. Across the study: Investigators merged groups given second doses at roughly 4 or roughly 12 weeks.

Measured with immunoSEQ multiplex PCR; TCRdb has only the in-frame clones, and not every one. The sample has 90,000 to 150,000 clones, under 90% seen once. Whole-study results and caveats: Mapped onto spike, vaccine-associated CD4 TCRs spanned it and were dominant at 160-218 and 743-854. Within unmutated variant regions lay the reported targets of nearly half of spike-specific TCRs. Mostly white British, mostly female donors; authors suggested clonal diversity may be underestimated.

V shed 3 bases and J shed 0 bases, with 15 bases lying between them. The CDR3 consists of 16 residues. CDR1 is GTSNPN, CDR2 SVGIG, per germline (reference sequence). In regard to this clone: Its antigen is not known.

The V and J genes are TRBV30 and TRBJ2-1, with a possible D match to TRBD1 (6 bases). The sequencing here drew on peripheral blood, taken on day 0 of AZD1222 vaccination. The receptor was isolated from an adult in good health. In DNA form, the CDR3 reads TGTGCCTGGAGGGAACCCAGGGGCTTCTCCTACAATGAGCAGTTCTTC. This translates into CAWREPRGFSYNEQFF. Full variable domain (missing parts from reference TRBV30 and TRBJ2-1): SQTIHQWPATLVQPVGSPLSLECTVEGTSNPNLYWYRQAAGRGLQLLFYSVGIGQISSEVPQNLSASRPQDRQFILSSKKLLLSDSGFYLCAWREPRGFSYNEQFFGPGTRLTVL.